The T cell receptor beta chain described here comes from a study of control samples from healthy donors and cancer patients. Clones were sequenced by immunoSEQ multiplex PCR, and TCRdb holds only the in-frame ones, with some missing. The sample has around 68,000 clones, approximately 83% seen once. Germline V gives CDR1 SQVTM, CDR2 ANQGSEA. V lost 0 bases and J lost 5; bases outside the gene matches: 5. The CDR3 is 14 residues long. Sequenced: blood. The J gene is TRBJ2-5, the V gene TRBV29-1; 8 bases are a match to TRBD1. The sequence was obtained from a man in his fifties or sixties in good health. The CDR3 reads CSVEDRQGRETQYF. In DNA form, the CDR3 reads TGCAGCGTTGAAGATCGACAGGGGCGGGAGACCCAGTACTTC.